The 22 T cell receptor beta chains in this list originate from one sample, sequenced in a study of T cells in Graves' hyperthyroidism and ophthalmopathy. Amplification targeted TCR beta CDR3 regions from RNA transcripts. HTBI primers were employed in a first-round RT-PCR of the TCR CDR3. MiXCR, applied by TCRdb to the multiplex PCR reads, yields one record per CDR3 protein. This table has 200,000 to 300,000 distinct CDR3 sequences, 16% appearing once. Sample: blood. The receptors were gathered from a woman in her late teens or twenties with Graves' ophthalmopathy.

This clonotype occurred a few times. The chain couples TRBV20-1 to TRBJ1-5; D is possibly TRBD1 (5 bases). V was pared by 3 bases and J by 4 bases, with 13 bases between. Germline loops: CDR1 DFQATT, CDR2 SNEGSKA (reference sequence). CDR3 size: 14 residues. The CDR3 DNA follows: TGCAGTGCTAGGGGGCGGCGGGGTAATCAGCCCCAGCATTTT. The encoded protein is CSARGRRGNQPQHF.

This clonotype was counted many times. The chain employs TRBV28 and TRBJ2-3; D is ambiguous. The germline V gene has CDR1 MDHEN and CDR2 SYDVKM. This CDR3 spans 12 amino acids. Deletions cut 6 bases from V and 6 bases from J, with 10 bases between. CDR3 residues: CASSLPRDTQYF. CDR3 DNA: TGTGCCAGCAGCCTCCCCCGGGATACGCAGTATTTT.

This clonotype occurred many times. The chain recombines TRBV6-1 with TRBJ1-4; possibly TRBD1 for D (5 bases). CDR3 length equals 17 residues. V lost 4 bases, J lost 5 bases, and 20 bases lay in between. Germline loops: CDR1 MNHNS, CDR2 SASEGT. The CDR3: CASSGKLNSGQNEKLFF. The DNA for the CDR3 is TGTGCCAGCAGTGGTAAACTGAACAGCGGACAAAATGAAAAACTGTTTTTT.

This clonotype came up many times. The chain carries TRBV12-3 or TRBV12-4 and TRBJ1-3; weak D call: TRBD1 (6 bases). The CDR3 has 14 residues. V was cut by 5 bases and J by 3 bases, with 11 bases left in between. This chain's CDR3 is CASSLRGHGNTIYF. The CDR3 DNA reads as TGTGCCAGCAGTCTCAGGGGTCATGGAAACACCATATATTTT.

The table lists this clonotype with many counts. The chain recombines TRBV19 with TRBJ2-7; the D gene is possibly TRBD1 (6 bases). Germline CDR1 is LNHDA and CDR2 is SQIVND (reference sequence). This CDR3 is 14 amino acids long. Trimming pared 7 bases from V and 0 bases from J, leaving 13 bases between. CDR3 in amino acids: CASTPDSSSYEQYF. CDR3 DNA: TGTGCCAGTACCCCGGACAGCAGCTCCTACGAGCAGTACTTC.

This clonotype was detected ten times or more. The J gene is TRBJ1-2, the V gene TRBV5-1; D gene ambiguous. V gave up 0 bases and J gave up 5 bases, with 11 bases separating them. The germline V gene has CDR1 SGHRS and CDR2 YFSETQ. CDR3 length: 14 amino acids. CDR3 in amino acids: CASSLVGFDYGYTF. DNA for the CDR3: TGCGCCAGCAGCTTGGTGGGGTTCGATTATGGCTACACCTTC.

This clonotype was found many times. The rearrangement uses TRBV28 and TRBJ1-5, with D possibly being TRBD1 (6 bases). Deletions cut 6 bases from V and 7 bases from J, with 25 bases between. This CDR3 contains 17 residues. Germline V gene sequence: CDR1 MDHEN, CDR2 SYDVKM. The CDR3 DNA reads TGTGCCAGCAGATTTGGGGACATGTTGGGGCCTTCGCAGCCCCAGCATTTT. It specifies CASRFGDMLGPSQPQHF. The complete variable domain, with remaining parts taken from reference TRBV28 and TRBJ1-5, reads DVKVTQSSRYLVKRTGEKVFLECVQDMDHENMFWYRQDPGLGLRLIYFSYDVKMKEKGDIPEGYSVSREKKERFSLILESASTNQTSMYLCASRFGDMLGPSQPQHFGDGTRLSIL.

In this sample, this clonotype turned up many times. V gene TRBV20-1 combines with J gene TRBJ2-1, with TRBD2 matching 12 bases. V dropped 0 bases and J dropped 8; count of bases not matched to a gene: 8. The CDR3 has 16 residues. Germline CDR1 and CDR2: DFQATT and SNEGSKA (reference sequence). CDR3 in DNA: TGCAGTGCTAGAGATCTAACTAGCGGGAGGTTTTATGAGCAGTTCTTC. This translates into CSARDLTSGRFYEQFF.

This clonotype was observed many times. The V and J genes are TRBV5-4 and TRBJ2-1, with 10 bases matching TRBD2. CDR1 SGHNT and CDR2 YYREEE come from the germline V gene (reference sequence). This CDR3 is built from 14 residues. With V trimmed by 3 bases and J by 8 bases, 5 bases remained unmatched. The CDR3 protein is CASSSGTSADEQFF. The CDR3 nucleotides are TGTGCCAGCAGCTCCGGGACTAGCGCCGATGAGCAGTTCTTC.

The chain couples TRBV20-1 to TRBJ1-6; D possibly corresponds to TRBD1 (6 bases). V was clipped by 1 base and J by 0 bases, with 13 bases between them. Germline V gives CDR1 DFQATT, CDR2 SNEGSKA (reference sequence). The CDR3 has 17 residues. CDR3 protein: CSARGRGLSSYNSPLHF. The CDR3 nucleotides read TGCAGTGCTAGAGGAAGGGGGTTAAGCTCCTATAATTCACCCCTCCACTTT.

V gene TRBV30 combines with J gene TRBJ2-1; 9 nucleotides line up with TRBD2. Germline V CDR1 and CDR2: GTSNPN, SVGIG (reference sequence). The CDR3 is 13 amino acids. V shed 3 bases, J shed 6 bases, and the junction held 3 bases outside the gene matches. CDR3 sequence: CAWSPGLANEQFF. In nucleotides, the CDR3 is TGTGCCTGGAGCCCGGGACTAGCCAATGAGCAGTTCTTC.

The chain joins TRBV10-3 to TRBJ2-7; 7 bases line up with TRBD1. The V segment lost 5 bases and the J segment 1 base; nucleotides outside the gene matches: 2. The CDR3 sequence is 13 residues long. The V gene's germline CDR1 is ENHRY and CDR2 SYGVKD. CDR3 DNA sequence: TGTGCCATCAGTCAGACAGGGTCCTACGAGCAGTACTTC. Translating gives CAISQTGSYEQYF.

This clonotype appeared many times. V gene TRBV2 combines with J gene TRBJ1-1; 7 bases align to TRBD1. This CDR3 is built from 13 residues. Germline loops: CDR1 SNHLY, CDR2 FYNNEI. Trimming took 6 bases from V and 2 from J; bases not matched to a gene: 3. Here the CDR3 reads CASRRDSNTEAFF. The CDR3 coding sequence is TGTGCCAGCAGAAGGGACAGTAACACTGAAGCTTTCTTT.

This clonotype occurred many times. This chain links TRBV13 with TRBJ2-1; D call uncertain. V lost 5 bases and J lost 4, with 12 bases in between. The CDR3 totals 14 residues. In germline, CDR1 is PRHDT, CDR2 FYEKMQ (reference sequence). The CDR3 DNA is TGTGCCAGCAGCACGTGGACCCGTTACAATGAGCAGTTCTTC. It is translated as CASSTWTRYNEQFF.

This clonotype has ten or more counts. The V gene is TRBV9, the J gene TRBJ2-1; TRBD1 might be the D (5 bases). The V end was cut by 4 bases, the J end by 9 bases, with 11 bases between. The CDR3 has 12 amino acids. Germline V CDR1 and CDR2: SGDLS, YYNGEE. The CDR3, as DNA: TGTGCCAGCAGCTCCAACCAGGGTGAGCAGTTCTTC. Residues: CASSSNQGEQFF.

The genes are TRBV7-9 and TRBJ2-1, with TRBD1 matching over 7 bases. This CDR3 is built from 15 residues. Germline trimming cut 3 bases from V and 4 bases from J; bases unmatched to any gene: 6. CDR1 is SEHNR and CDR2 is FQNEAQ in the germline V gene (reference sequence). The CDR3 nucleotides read TGTGCCAGCAGCTTCGAGACAGGGCCATACAATGAGCAGTTCTTC. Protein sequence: CASSFETGPYNEQFF.

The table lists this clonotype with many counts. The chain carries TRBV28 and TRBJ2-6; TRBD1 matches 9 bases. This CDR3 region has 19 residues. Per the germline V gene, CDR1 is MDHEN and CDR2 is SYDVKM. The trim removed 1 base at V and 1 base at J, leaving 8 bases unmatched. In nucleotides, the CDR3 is TGTGCCAGCAGTTTATACTACGGGACAGGGAGTTCTGGGGCCAACGTCCTGACTTTC. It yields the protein CASSLYYGTGSSGANVLTF.

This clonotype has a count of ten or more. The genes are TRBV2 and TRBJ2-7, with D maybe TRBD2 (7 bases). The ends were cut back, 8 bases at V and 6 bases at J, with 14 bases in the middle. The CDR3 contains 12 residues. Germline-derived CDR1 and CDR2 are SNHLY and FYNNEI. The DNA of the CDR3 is TGTGCCAGCGGGGGGGCCGGGGTCGAGCAGTACTTC. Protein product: CASGGAGVEQYF.

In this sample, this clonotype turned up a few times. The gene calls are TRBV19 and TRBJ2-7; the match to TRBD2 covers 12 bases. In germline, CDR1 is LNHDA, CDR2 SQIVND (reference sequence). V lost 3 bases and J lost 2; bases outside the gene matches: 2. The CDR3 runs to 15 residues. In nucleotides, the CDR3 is TGTGCCAGTAGTATGACTAGCGGGAGACCCTACGAGCAGTACTTC. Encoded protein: CASSMTSGRPYEQYF.

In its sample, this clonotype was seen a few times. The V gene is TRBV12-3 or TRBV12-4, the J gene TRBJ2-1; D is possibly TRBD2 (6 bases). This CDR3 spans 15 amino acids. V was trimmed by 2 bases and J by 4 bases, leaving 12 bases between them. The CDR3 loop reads CASSLLQRVYNEQFF. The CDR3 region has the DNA TGTGCCAGCAGTTTACTCCAGCGGGTGTACAATGAGCAGTTCTTC.

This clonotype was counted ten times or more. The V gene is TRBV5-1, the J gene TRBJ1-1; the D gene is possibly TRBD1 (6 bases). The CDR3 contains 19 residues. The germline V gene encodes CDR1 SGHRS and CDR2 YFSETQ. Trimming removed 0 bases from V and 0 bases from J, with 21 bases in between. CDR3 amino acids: CASSLDWYRAAKMNTEAFF. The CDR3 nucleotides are TGCGCCAGCAGCTTGGATTGGTACAGGGCGGCGAAGATGAACACTGAAGCTTTCTTT.

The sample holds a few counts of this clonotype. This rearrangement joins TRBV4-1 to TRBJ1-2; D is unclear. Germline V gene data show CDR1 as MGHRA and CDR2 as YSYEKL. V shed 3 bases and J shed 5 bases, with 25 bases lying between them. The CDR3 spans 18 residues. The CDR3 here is CASSHPGVNQKNPYGYTF. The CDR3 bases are TGCGCCAGCAGCCATCCCGGGGTGAATCAGAAGAACCCATATGGCTACACCTTC.